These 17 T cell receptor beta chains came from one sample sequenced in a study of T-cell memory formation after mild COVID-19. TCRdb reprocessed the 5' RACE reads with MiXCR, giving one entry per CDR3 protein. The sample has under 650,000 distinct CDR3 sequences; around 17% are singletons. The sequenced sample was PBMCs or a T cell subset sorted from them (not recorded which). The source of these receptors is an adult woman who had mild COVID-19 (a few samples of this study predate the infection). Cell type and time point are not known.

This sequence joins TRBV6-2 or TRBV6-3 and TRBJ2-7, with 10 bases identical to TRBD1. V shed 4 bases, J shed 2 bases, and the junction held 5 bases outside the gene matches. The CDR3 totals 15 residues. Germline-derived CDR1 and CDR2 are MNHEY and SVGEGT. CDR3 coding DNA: TGTGCCAGCAGTTCCTGGACAGGGGGAACCTACGAGCAGTACTTC. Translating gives CASSSWTGGTYEQYF.

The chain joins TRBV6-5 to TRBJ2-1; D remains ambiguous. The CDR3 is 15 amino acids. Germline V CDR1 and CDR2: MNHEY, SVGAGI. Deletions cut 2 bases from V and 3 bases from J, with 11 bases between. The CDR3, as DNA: TGTGCCAGCAGTTACAAGGGCCCTATCTACAATGAGCAGTTCTTC. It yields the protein CASSYKGPIYNEQFF.

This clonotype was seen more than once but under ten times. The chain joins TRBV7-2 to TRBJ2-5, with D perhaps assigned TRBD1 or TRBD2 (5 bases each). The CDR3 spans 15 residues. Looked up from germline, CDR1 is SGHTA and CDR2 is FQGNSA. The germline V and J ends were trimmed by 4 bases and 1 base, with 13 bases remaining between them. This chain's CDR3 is CASSSQDGGQETQYF. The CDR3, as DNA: TGTGCCAGCAGCTCCCAGGATGGGGGCCAAGAGACCCAGTACTTC.

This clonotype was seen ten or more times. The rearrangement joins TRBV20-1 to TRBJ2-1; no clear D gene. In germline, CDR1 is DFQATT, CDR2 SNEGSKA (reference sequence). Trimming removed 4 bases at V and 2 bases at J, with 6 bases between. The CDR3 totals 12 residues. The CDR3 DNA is TGCAGTGCTACAGACACCTACAATGAGCAGTTCTTC. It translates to CSATDTYNEQFF.

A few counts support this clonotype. The CDR3 DNA follows: TGTGCCAGCAGTTTCTCCAACCAGGGGGGTAGACAGCCCCAGCATTTT. Protein sequence: CASSFSNQGGRQPQHF. The chain joins TRBV12-3 or TRBV12-4 to TRBJ1-5; TRBD1 matches at 7 bases. V lost 3 bases and J lost 7; bases outside the gene matches: 12. CDR3 length: 16 amino acids.

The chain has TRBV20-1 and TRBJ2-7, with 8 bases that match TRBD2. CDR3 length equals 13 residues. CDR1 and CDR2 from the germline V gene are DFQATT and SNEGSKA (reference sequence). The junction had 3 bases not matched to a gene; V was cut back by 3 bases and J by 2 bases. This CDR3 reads CSARGSGAYEQYF. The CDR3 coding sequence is TGCAGTGCTAGGGGTAGCGGGGCCTACGAGCAGTACTTC.

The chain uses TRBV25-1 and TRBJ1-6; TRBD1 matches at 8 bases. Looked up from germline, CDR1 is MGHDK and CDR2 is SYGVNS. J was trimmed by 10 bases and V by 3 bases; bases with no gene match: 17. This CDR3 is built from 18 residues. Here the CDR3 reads CASSERMDRDGRGSPLHF. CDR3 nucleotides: TGTGCCAGCAGTGAGCGGATGGACAGGGACGGGAGAGGCTCACCCCTCCACTTT. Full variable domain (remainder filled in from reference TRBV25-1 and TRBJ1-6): EADIYQTPRYLVIGTGKKITLECSQTMGHDKMYWYQQDPGMELHLIHYSYGVNSTEKGDLSSESTVSRIRTEHFPLTLESARPSHTSQYLCASSERMDRDGRGSPLHFGNGTRLTVT.

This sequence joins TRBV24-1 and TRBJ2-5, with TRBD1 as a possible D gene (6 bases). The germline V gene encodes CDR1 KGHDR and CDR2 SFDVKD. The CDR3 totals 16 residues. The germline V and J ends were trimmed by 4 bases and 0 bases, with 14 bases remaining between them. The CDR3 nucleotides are TGTGCCACCAGTGACCCACAGGGACCCCACCAAGAGACCCAGTACTTC. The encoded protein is CATSDPQGPHQETQYF.

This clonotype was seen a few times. The CDR3 nucleotides are TGTGCCAGCAGTACAGGGTCCGGGGAGCTGTTTTTT. Encoded protein: CASSTGSGELFF. The rearrangement joins TRBV2 to TRBJ2-2; a weak D match, TRBD1 (6 bases). The CDR3 contains 12 residues. In germline, CDR1 is SNHLY, CDR2 FYNNEI. V was cut by 5 bases and J by 6 bases, with 7 bases left in between. Full variable domain (outside the CDR3, taken from reference TRBV2 and TRBJ2-2): EPEVTQTPSHQVTQMGQEVILRCVPISNHLYFYWYRQILGQKVEFLVSFYNNEISEKSEIFDDQFSVERPDGSNFTLKIRSTKLEDSAMYFCASSTGSGELFFGEGSRLTVL.

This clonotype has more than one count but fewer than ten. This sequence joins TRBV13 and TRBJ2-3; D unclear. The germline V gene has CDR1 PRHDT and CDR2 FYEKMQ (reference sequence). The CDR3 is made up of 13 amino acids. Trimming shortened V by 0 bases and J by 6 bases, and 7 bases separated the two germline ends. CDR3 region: CASSLGDVDTQYF. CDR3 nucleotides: TGTGCCAGCAGCTTAGGGGACGTGGATACGCAGTATTTT.

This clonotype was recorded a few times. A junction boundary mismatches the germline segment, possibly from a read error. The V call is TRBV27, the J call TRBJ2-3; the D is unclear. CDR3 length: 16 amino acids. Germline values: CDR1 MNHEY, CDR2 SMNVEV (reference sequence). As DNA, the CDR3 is TGTGCCAGCAGTCTATCCTCGTTCTTACCCACAGATACGCAGTATTTT. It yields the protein CASSLSSFLPTDTQYF.

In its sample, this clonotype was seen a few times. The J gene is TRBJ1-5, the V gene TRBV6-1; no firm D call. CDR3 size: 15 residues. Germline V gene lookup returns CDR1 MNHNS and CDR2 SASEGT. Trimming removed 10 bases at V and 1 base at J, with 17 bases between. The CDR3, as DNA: TGTGCCACCGGTATTGAGCCGGGCAGCAATCAGCCCCAGCATTTT. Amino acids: CATGIEPGSNQPQHF.

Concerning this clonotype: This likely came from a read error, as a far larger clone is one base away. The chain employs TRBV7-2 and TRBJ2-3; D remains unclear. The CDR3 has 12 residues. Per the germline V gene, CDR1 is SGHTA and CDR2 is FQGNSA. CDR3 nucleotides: TGTGCCAGCAGCTTAACCACAGAGACGCAGTATTTT. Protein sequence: CASSLTTETQYF.

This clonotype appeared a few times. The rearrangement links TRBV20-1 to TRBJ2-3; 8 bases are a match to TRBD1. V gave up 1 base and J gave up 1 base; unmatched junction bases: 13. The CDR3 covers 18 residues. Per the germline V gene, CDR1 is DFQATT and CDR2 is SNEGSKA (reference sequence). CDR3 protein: CSARGLFQGAWGTDTQYF. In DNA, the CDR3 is TGCAGTGCTAGAGGCCTTTTCCAGGGGGCTTGGGGCACAGATACGCAGTATTTT.

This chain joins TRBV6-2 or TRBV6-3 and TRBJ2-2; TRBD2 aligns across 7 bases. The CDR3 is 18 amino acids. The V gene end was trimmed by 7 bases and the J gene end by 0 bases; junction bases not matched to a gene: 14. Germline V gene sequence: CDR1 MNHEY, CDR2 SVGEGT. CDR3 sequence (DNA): TGTGCCAGCAAGAGCGGGACCTTTCTTCTTGCGAACACCGGGGAGCTGTTTTTT. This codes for CASKSGTFLLANTGELFF.

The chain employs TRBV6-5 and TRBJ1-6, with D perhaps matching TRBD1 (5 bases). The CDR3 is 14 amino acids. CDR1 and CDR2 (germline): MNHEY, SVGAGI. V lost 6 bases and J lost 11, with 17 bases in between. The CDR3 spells CASSARDLRTPLHF. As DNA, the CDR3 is TGTGCCAGCAGCGCACGGGACTTGAGGACACCCCTCCACTTT.

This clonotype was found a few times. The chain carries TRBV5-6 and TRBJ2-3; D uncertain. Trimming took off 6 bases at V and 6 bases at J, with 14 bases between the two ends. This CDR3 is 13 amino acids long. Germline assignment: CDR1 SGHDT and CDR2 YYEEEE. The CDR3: CASNLRGTDTQYF. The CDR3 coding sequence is TGTGCCAGCAATTTAAGAGGAACGGATACGCAGTATTTT.